This paragraph reports one TCR beta chain. Its antigen is currently not known. Qualities for individual bases were not recorded, and no much larger clone is one base off. High-throughput TCR beta sequencing profiled peripheral blood CD8+ and CD4+ T cells from healthy donors, Susac syndrome patients and multiple sclerosis patients. Healthy donors were included as age- and sex-matched controls. Bulk CD8+ and CD4+ T cells were purified by magnetic negative isolation, while CD8+ TEMRA cells were enriched using FACS. Blood was collected in EDTA tubes and processed within 24 hours, with PBMCs isolated through density gradient centrifugation. PBMCs intended for TCR sequencing were cryopreserved in liquid nitrogen and thawed later in a water bath at 37 degrees C. The sorted or isolated CD4+, CD8+ and CD8+ TEMRA cells had a purity of 90% or higher. This sample was taken from a study of CD8 T cells in Susac syndrome (dated by TCRdb to the late 2010s). Broadly, across the study: The study used repertoire sequencing to test whether antigen drove CD8+ T cell activation and differentiation in Susac syndrome.

The germline V gene gives CDR1 as SNHLY and CDR2 as FYNNEI. At the junction V is shortened by 10 bases and J by 5 bases; bases outside the gene matches: 8. Its CDR3 holds 14 amino acids, cysteine through phenylalanine. The CDR3 DNA has 42 bases and is translated from base 1. RNA was extracted using the RNeasy kit, and 0.5 to 1 microgram was reverse transcribed with random hexamers. The immunoSEQ multiplex PCR assay, covering 54 Vbeta and 13 Jbeta segments, was used to amplify TCR beta CDR3 regions. PCR amplification bias was corrected by using a synthetic template baseline for primer optimization and computational correction. In the paper's pipeline: Reads were annotated to V, D and J genes per IMGT and analyzed with immunoSEQ Analyzer, keeping only productive sequences. Clonality was computed as one minus Shannon entropy normalized by log2 of the number of productive unique sequences. For each patient and control, public and private clones were evaluated within the 100 most prevalent clones. Clones were defined as Susac-specific if absent from the healthy and MS cohorts, from 1052 published viral clones and from other ImmuneACCESS disease sequences. TCRdb cleaned the public reads at Q25 with fastp, built clones with MiXCR and kept in-frame beta chains. Rows matching on CDR3 protein sequence are summarized as one entry with the most common DNA and genes. The V and J calls come from TCRdb's annotation, not from the publication. The sample table lists more than 150,000 distinct CDR3 sequences, around 94% of them with a count of one. The biggest ten clones account for 0.13% to 0.15% of the sample.

The full study reports these points: The study acknowledged that relatively few individuals were included in the TCR sequencing and HLA analysis.

Sequencing used CD4+ T cells from PBMCs. This clonotype was sampled from a human donor in good health. The receptor chain draws on TRBV2 and TRBJ1-6, with 7 junctional bases fitting TRBD1. The DNA sequence follows: TGTGCCACCAGGGGGAGCATTAATAATTCACCCCTCCACTTT. Its coded protein is CATRGSINNSPLHF.